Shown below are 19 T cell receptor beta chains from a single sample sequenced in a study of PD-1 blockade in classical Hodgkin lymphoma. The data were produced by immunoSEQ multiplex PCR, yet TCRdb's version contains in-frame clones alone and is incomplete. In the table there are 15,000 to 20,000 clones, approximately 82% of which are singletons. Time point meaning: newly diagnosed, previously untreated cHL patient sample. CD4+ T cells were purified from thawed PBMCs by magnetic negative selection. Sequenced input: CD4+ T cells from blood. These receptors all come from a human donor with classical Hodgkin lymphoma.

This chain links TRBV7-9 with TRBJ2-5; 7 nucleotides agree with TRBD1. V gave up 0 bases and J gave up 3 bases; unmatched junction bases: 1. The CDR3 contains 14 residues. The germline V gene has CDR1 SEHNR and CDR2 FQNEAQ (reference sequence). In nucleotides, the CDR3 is TGTGCCAGCAGCTTAGCGACAGGGAAAGAGACCCAGTACTTC. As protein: CASSLATGKETQYF. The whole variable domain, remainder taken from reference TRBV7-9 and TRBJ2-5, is DTGVSQNPRHKITKRGQNVTFRCDPISEHNRLYWYRQTLGQGPEFLTYFQNEAQLEKSRLLSDRFSAERPKGSFSTLEIQRTEQGDSAMYLCASSLATGKETQYFGPGTRLLVL.

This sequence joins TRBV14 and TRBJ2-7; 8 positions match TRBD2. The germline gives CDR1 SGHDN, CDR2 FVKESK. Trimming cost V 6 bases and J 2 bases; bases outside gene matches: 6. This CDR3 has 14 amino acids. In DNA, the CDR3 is TGTGCCAGCAGTAAGACTAGCGAGACCTACGAGCAGTACTTC. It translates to CASSKTSETYEQYF.

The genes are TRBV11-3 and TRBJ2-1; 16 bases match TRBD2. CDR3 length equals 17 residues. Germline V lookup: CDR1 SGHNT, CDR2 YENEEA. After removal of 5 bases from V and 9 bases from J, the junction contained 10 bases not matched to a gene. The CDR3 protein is CASSLGGLAGGRAEQFF. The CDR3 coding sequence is TGTGCCAGCAGCCTAGGGGGACTAGCGGGAGGGAGGGCTGAGCAGTTCTTC.

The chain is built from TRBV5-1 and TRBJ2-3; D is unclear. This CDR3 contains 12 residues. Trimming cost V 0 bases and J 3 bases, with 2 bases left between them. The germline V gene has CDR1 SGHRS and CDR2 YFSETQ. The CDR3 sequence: CASSLETDTQYF. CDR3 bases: TGCGCCAGCAGCTTGGAGACAGATACGCAGTATTTT. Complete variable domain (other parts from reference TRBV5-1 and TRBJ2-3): KAGVTQTPRYLIKTRGQQVTLSCSPISGHRSVSWYQQTPGQGLQFLFEYFSETQRNKGNFPGRFSGRQFSNSRSEMNVSTLELGDSALYLCASSLETDTQYFGPGTRLTVL.

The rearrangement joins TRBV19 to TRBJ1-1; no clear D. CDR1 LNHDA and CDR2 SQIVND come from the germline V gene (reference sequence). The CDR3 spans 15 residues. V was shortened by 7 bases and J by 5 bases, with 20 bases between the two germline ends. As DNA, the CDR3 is TGTGCCAGTACGGGGAAAGGGTTAAGAGGGACTGAAGCTTTCTTT. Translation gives CASTGKGLRGTEAFF. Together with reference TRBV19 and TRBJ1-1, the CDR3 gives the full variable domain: DGGITQSPKYLFRKEGQNVTLSCEQNLNHDAMYWYRQDPGQGLRLIYYSQIVNDFQKGDIAEGYSVSREKKESFPLTVTSAQKNPTAFYLCASTGKGLRGTEAFFGQGTRLTVV.

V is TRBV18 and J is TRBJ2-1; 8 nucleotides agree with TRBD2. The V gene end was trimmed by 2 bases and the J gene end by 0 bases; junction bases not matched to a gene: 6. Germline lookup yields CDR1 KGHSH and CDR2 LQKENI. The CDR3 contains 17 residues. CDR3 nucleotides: TGTGCCAGCTCACCAAACGAGCGGGGGAGCTCCTACAATGAGCAGTTCTTC. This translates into CASSPNERGSSYNEQFF.

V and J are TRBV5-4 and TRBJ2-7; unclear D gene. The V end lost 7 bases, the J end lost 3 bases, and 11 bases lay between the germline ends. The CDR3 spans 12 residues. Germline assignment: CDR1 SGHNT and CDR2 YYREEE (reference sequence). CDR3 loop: CASQLPGYEQYF. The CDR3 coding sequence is TGTGCCAGCCAACTCCCTGGCTACGAGCAGTACTTC.

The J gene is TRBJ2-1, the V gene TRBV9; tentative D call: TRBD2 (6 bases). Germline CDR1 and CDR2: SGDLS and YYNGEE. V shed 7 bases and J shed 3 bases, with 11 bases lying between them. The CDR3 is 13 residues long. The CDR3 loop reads CASAQEGYNEQFF. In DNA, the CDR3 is TGTGCCAGCGCACAGGAGGGCTACAATGAGCAGTTCTTC.

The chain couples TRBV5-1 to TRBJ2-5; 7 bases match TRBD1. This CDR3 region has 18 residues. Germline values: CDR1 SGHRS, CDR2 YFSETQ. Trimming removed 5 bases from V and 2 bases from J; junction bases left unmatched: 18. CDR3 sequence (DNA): TGCGCCAGCAGTCAGAGCCCTAAAATAGGGACAGAGCAAGAGACCCAGTACTTC. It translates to CASSQSPKIGTEQETQYF.

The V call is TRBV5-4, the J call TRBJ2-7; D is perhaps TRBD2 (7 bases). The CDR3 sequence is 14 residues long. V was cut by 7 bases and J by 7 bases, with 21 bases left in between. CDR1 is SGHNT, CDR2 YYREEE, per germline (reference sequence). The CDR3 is CASEKGGSFGEQYF. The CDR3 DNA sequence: TGTGCCAGCGAAAAGGGGGGGTCGTTCGGGGAGCAGTACTTC.

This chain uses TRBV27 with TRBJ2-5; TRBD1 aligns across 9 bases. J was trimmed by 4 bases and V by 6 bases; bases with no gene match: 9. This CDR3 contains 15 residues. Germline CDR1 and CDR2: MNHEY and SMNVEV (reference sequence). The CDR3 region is CASSGRLTGGETQYF. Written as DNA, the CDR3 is TGTGCCAGCAGCGGGCGATTGACAGGGGGAGAGACCCAGTACTTC.

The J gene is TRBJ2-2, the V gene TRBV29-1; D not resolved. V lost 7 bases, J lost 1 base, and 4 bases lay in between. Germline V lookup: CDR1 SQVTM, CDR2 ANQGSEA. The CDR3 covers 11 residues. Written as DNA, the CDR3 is TGCAGCGCGGAGAACACCGGGGAGCTGTTTTTT. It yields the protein CSAENTGELFF.

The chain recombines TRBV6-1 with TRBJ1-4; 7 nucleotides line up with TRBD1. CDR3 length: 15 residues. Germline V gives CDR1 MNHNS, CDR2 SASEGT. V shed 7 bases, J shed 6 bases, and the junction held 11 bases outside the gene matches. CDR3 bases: TGTGCCAGCAAGGACCTCAGGGGGTATGATGAAAAACTGTTTTTT. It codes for CASKDLRGYDEKLFF.

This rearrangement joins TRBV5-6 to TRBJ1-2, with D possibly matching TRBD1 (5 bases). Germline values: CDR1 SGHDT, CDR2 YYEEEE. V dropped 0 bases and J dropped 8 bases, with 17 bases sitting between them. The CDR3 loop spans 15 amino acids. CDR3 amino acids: CASSLVDEGSYGYTF. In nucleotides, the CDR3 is TGTGCCAGCAGCTTGGTAGATGAGGGGTCATACGGCTACACCTTC.

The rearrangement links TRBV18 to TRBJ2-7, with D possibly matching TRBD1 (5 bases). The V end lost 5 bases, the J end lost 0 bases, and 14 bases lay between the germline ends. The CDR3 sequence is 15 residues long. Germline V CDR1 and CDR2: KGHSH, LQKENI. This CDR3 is CASSGTQGTSYEQYF. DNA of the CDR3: TGTGCCAGCTCAGGAACCCAGGGAACCTCCTACGAGCAGTACTTC.

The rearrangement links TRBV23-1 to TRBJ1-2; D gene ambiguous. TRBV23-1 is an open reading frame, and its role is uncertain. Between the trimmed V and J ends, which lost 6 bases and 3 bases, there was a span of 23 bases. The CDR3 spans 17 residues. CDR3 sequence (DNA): TGCGCCAGCAGAAACCGGGCCAGGATCCCGCCTCACTATGGCTACACCTTC. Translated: CASRNRARIPPHYGYTF.

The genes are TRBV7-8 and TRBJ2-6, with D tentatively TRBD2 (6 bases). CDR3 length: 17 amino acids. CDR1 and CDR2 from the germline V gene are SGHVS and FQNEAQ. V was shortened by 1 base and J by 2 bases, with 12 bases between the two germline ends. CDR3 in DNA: TGTGCCAGCAGCTTAGAATGGCGGGAAGCTGGGGCCAACGTCCTGACTTTC. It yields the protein CASSLEWREAGANVLTF.

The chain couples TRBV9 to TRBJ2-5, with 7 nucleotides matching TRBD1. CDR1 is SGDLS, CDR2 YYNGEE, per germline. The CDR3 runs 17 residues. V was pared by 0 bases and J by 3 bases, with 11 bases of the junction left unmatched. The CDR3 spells CASSVGVMLGGEETQYF. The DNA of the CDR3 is TGTGCCAGCAGCGTAGGGGTAATGTTAGGGGGCGAAGAGACCCAGTACTTC. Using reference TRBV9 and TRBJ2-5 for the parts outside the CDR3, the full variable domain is DSGVTQTPKHLITATGQRVTLRCSPRSGDLSVYWYQQSLDQGLQFLIQYYNGEERAKGNILERFSAQQFPDLHSELNLSSLELGDSALYFCASSVGVMLGGEETQYFGPGTRLLVL.

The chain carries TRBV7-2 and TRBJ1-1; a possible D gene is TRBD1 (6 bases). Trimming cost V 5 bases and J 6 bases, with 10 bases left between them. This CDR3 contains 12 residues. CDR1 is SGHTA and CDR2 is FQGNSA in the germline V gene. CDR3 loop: CASSGRTAEAFF. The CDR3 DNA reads TGTGCCAGCAGCGGTAGGACAGCTGAAGCTTTCTTT.